Reported below is one TCR beta chain. Its antigen is undetermined. Researchers ran the PCR with 60 Vbeta and 13 Jbeta primers. This table comes from immunoSEQ multiplex PCR, and its TCRdb copy is limited to in-frame clones, with some not included. This sample has approximately 120,000 clones; roughly three quarters occur once, and the top ten carry about 1%. The data originate from a study of cytomegalovirus exposure and HLA in healthy donors. Study results and caveats: Later analysis associated a missense DCLRE1C variant with TCR beta V- and J-gene trimming. By HLA locus, TCR association rates varied in a later analysis, with DRB1 showing the most and HLA-C the fewest.

The CDR3 has 15 amino acids. Germline lookup yields CDR1 SGHRS and CDR2 YFSETQ. V trimming: 0 bases; J trimming: 5 bases; junction bases outside the gene matches: 5. The chain has TRBV5-1 and TRBJ2-5, with TRBD2 identical over 9 bases. This sequence originates from a young woman in good health and CMV-seronegative. Sequenced: PBMCs. The DNA for the CDR3 is TGCGCCAGCAGCTTGGGTAGCGGGGGACGTGAGACCCAGTACTTC. Protein: CASSLGSGGRETQYF.